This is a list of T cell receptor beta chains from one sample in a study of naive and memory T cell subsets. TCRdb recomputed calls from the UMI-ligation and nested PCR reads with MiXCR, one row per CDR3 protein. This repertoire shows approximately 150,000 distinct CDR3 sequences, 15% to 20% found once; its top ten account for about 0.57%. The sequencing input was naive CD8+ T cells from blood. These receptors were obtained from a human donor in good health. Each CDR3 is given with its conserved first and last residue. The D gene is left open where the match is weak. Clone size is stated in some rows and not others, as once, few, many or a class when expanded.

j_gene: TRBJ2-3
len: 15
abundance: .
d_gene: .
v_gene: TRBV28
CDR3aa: CASSLVGGWTDTQYF
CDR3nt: TGTGCCAGCAGTTTAGTAGGGGGGTGGACAGATACGCAGTATTTT

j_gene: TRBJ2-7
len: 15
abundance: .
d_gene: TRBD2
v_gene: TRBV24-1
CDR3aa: CATSIDGTSGYEQYF
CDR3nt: TGTGCCACCAGCATAGATGGGACTAGCGGCTACGAGCAGTACTTC

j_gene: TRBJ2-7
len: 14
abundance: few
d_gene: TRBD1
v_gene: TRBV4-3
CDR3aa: CASSDGTESYEQYF
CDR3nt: TGCGCCAGCAGTGACGGGACAGAATCTTACGAGCAGTACTTC

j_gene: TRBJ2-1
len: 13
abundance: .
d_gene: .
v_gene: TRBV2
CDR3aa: CASRAKGRVEQFF
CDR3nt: TGTGCCAGCAGAGCCAAGGGGCGAGTTGAGCAGTTCTTC

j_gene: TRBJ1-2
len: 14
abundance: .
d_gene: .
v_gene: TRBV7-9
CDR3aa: CASTLQGTGYGYTF
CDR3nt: TGTGCCAGCACCCTACAGGGTACCGGCTATGGCTACACCTTC

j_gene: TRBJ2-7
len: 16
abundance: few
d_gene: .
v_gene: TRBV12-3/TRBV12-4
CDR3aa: CASSRERTRPNYEQYF
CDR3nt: TGTGCCAGCAGTCGCGAAAGGACCAGACCGAACTACGAGCAGTACTTC

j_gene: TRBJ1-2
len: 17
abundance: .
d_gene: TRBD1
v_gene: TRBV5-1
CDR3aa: CASSLRDRGVRGDGYTF
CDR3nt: TGCGCCAGCAGCCTCCGGGACAGGGGAGTAAGAGGGGATGGCTACACCTTC

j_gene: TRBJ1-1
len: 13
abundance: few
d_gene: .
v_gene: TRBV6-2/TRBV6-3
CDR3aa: CASRTGMNTEAFF
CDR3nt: TGTGCCAGCAGAACCGGGATGAACACTGAAGCTTTCTTT

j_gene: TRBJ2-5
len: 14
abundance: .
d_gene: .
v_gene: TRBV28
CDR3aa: CASRTQGSLETQYF
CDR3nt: TGTGCCAGCAGAACACAGGGTTCTCTGGAGACCCAGTACTTC

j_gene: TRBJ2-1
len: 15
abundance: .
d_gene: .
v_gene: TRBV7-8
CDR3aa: CASSIRDAADNEQFF
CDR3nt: TGTGCCAGCAGCATAAGGGACGCAGCAGACAATGAGCAGTTCTTC

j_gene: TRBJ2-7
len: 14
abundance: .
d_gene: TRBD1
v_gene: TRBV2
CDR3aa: CASTGLRDSYEQYF
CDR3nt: TGTGCCAGCACCGGCCTACGGGACAGCTACGAGCAGTACTTC

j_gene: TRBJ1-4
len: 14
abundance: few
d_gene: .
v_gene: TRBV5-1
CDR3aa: CASSLGTVNEKLFF
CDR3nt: TGCGCCAGCAGCTTGGGTACAGTTAATGAAAAACTGTTTTTT

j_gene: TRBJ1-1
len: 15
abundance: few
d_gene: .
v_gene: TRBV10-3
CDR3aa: CAISEVTLRNTEAFF
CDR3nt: TGTGCCATCAGTGAGGTAACCCTAAGGAACACTGAAGCTTTCTTT

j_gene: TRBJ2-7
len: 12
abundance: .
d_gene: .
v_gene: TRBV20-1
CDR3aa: CSAGGETYEQYF
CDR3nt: TGCAGTGCCGGAGGTGAGACCTACGAGCAGTACTTC

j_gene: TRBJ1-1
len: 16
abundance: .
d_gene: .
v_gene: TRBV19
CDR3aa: CASYPPTGTPTPRAFF
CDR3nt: TGTGCCAGCTATCCCCCCACCGGGACACCTACCCCGAGGGCTTTCTTT

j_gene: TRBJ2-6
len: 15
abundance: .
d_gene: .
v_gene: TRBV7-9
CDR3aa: CASSLGPAGANVLTF
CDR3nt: TGTGCCAGCAGCTTAGGGCCCGCTGGGGCCAACGTCCTGACTTTC

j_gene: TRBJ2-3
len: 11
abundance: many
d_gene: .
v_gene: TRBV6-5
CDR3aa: CASIHTDTQYF
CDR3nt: TGTGCCAGCATCCACACAGATACGCAGTATTTT

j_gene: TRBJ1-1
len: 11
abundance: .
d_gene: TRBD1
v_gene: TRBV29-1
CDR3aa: CSVTGETEAFF
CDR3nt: TGCAGCGTAACAGGGGAAACTGAAGCTTTCTTT

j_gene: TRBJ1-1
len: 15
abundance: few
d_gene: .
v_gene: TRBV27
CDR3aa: CASSLMDGSITEAFF
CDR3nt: TGTGCCAGCAGTTTAATGGACGGCTCGATCACTGAAGCTTTCTTT

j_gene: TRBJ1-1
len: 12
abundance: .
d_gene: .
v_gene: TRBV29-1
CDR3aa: CSVVSGVTEAFF
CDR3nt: TGCAGCGTTGTCTCCGGGGTCACTGAAGCTTTCTTT

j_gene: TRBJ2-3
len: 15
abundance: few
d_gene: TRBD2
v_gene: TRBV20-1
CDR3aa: CSAREREGGTDTQYF
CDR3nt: TGCAGTGCTCGGGAGCGGGAGGGCGGTACAGATACGCAGTATTTT

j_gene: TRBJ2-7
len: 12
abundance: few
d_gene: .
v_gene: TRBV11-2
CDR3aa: CASSPDRYQQYF
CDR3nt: TGTGCCAGCAGCCCCGACCGTTACCAGCAGTACTTC

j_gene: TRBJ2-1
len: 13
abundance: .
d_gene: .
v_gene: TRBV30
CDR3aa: CAWSDGGPNEQFF
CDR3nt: TGTGCCTGGAGTGATGGGGGCCCGAATGAGCAGTTCTTC

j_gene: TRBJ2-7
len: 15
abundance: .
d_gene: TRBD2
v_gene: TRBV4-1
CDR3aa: CASSLTSGSTYEQYF
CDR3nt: TGCGCCAGCAGCCTTACTAGCGGGAGTACTTACGAGCAGTACTTC

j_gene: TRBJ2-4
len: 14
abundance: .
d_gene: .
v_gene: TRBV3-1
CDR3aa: CASSQDPSGAIQYF
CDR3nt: TGTGCCAGCAGCCAAGACCCCTCAGGGGCCATTCAGTACTTC

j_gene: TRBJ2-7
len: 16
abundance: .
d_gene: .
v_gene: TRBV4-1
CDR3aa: CASSQDRTGSPYEQYF
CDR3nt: TGCGCCAGCAGCCAAGATCGTACAGGATCCCCCTACGAGCAGTACTTC

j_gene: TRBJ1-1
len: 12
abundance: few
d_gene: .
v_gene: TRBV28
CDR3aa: CASRYGGGEAFF
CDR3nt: TGTGCCAGCCGTTACGGGGGAGGGGAAGCTTTCTTT

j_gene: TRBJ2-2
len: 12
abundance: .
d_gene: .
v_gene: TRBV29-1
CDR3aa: CSVEVGAGELFF
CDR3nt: TGCAGCGTTGAAGTGGGGGCCGGGGAGCTGTTTTTT

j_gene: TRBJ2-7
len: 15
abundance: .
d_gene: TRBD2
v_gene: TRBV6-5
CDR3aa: CASSYSSGGSYEQYF
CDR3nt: TGTGCCAGCAGTTACTCCAGCGGGGGTTCCTACGAGCAGTACTTC

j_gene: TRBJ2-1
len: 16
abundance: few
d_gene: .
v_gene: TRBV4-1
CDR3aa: CASSQGPRPQGVEQFF
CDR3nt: TGCGCCAGCAGCCAAGGGCCGAGACCTCAAGGGGTTGAGCAGTTCTTC

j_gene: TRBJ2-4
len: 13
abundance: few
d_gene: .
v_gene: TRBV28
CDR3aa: CASSLTVKNIQYF
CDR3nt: TGTGCCAGCAGTTTGACAGTAAAAAACATTCAGTACTTC

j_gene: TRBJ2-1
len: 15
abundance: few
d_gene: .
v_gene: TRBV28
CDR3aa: CASSLGVTSDNEQFF
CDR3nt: TGTGCCAGCAGCTTGGGGGTTACTAGTGACAATGAGCAGTTCTTC

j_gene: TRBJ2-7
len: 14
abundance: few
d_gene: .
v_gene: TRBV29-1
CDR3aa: CSVVPGPSSYEQYF
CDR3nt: TGCAGCGTTGTTCCAGGCCCCAGCTCCTACGAGCAGTACTTC

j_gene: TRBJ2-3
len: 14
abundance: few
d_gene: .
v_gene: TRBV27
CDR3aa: CASSPRMLTDTQYF
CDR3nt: TGTGCCAGCAGCCCGCGGATGTTAACAGATACGCAGTATTTT

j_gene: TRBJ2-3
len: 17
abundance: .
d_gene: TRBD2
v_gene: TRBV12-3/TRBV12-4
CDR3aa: CASSPGLAGSGPDTQYF
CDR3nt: TGTGCCAGCAGCCCTGGACTAGCGGGGAGCGGACCAGATACGCAGTATTTT

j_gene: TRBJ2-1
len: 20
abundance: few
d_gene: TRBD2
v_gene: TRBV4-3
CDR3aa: CASSQGPGLAGKGTYNEQFF
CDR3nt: TGCGCCAGCAGCCAAGGACCGGGACTAGCGGGAAAGGGGACCTACAATGAGCAGTTCTTC

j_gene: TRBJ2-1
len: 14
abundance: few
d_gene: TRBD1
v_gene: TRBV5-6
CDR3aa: CASSFGTGYIEQFF
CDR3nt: TGTGCCAGCAGCTTTGGGACAGGGTATATTGAGCAGTTCTTC

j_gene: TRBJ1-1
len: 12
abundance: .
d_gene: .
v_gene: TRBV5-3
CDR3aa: CARSLVGSEAFF
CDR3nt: TGTGCCAGAAGCTTGGTCGGCTCTGAAGCTTTCTTT

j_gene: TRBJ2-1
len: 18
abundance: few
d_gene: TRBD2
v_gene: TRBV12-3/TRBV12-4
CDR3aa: CASSSGLAERRTYNEQFF
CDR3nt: TGTGCCAGCAGCTCGGGACTAGCGGAACGGAGGACCTACAATGAGCAGTTCTTC

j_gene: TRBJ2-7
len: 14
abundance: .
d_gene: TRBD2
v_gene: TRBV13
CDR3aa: CASSPSGPSPEQYF
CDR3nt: TGTGCCAGCAGCCCTAGCGGCCCCTCCCCCGAGCAGTACTTC

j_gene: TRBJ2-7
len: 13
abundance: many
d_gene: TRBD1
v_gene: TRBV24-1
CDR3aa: CATSARDSYEQYF
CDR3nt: TGTGCCACCAGTGCCCGGGACAGCTACGAGCAGTACTTC

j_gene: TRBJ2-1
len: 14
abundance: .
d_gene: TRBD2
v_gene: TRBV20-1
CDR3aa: CSASVAGGYNEQFF
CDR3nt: TGCAGTGCTAGTGTAGCGGGAGGGTACAATGAGCAGTTCTTC

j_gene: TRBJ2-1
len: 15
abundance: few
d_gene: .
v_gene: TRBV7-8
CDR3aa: CASSLYLQPYNEQFF
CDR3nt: TGTGCCAGCAGCTTATATTTGCAGCCCTACAATGAGCAGTTCTTC

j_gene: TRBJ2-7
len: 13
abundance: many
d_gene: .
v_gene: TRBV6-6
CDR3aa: CASSYSNFYEQYF
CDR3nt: TGTGCCAGCAGTTACTCGAACTTCTACGAGCAGTACTTC

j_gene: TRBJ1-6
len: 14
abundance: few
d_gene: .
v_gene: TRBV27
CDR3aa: CASSLGGTNSPLHF
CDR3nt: TGTGCCAGCAGTCTCGGGGGGACTAATTCACCCCTCCACTTT

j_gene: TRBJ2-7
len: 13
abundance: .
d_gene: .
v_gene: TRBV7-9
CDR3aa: CASSLGSLVEQYF
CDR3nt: TGTGCCAGCAGCTTGGGTTCGCTCGTCGAGCAGTACTTC